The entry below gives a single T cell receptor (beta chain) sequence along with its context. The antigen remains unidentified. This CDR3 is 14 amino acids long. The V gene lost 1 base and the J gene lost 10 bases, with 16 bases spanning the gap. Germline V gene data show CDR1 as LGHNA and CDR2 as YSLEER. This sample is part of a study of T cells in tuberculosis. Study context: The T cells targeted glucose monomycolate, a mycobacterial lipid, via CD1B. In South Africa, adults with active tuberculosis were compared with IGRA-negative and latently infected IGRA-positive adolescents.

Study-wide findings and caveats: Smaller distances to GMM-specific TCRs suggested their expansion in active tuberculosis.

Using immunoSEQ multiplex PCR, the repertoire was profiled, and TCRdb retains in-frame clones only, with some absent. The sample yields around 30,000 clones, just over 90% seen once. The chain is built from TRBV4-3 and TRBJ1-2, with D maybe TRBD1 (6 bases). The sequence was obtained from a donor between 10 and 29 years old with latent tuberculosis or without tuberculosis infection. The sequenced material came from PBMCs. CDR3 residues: CASSQGTLQGAYTF. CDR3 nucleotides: TGCGCCAGCAGCCAAGGGACCCTACAGGGAGCCTACACCTTC.